Listed below are T cell receptor beta chains from one sample, sequenced in a study of CD8+ T cells in alopecia areata. Profiled with immunoSEQ multiplex PCR; TCRdb holds only in-frame clones, not every one. The data hold fewer than 150,000 clones, with roughly 60% observed a single time. Specimen: CD8+ T cells sorted from blood, collected at week 4, from a patient treated with tofacitinib. All receptors come from a human donor with alopecia areata. Both conserved end residues are part of each CDR3. A D gene is named only where the DNA matches it firmly. Only part of the rows carry a size: once, few, many, or a class if the clone is expanded.

V	D	size	J	CDR3	DNA
TRBV25-1	.	.	TRBJ1-2	CASSDGYYGYTF	TGTGCCAGCAGTGATGGATACTATGGCTACACCTTC
TRBV6-1	TRBD2	few	TRBJ2-1	CASSEASGGGSSYNEQFF	TGTGCCAGCAGTGAAGCTAGCGGGGGGGGAAGCTCCTACAATGAGCAGTTCTTC
TRBV11-1	.	once	TRBJ2-5	CASSPVNQETQYF	TGTGCCAGCAGCCCGGTGAACCAAGAGACCCAGTACTTC
TRBV4-1	TRBD1	.	TRBJ2-5	CASSQGTGAETQYF	TGCGCCAGCAGCCAAGGGACAGGGGCAGAGACCCAGTACTTC
TRBV5-1	.	.	TRBJ1-2	CASSLESGYTF	TGCGCCAGCAGCTTGGAGAGTGGCTACACCTTC
TRBV15	.	.	TRBJ2-6	CATSRDTLSGANVLTF	TGTGCCACCAGCAGAGACACCCTCTCTGGGGCCAACGTCCTGACTTTC
TRBV11-2	.	.	TRBJ2-5	CASSLGQYQETQYF	TGTGCCAGCAGCTTAGGACAGTACCAAGAGACCCAGTACTTC
TRBV7-2	TRBD1	once	TRBJ2-7	CASSRGTGTYEQYF	TGTGCCAGCAGCCGCGGGACAGGGACCTACGAGCAGTACTTC
TRBV30	.	.	TRBJ1-1	CAWAAGNTEAFF	TGTGCCTGGGCCGCGGGGAACACTGAAGCTTTCTTT
TRBV7-9	.	.	TRBJ2-1	CASSGSIRDEQFF	TGTGCCAGTTCCGGGTCTATCCGGGATGAGCAGTTCTTC
TRBV4-1	.	.	TRBJ2-7	CASSEPGLQDEQYF	TGCGCCAGCAGCGAGCCGGGACTTCAGGACGAGCAGTACTTC
TRBV15	.	.	TRBJ1-5	CATSAGYQPQHF	TGTGCCACCAGCGCTGGATATCAGCCCCAGCATTTT
TRBV29-1	.	.	TRBJ1-1	CSVEEGATERGTEAFF	TGCAGCGTTGAAGAGGGTGCCACGGAACGGGGGACTGAAGCTTTCTTT
TRBV15	.	.	TRBJ2-5	CATSRAGTTQETQYF	TGTGCCACCAGCAGAGCGGGGACCACCCAAGAGACCCAGTACTTC
TRBV30	.	few	TRBJ2-5	CAWSVSKTQYF	TGTGCCTGGAGTGTATCGAAGACCCAGTACTTC
TRBV29-1	.	.	TRBJ2-7	CSVAADSYEQYF	TGCAGCGTTGCGGCGGACTCCTACGAGCAGTACTTC
TRBV2	.	.	TRBJ2-7	CASSEGPGLNEQYF	TGTGCCAGCAGTGAAGGTCCCGGTCTTAACGAGCAGTACTTC
TRBV5-1	.	few	TRBJ1-5	CASSLGADNQPQHF	TGCGCCAGCAGCTTGGGTGCAGACAATCAGCCCCAGCATTTT
TRBV29-1	.	.	TRBJ1-2	CSVVKDTYGYTF	TGCAGCGTTGTAAAGGACACTTATGGCTACACCTTC
TRBV30	.	.	TRBJ1-1	CAWSVPREGIYGTEAFF	TGTGCCTGGAGTGTTCCCAGGGAAGGGATTTACGGGACTGAAGCTTTCTTT
TRBV7-2	.	.	TRBJ2-5	CASRLTSDQETQYF	TGTGCCAGCAGGCTAACCTCTGACCAAGAGACCCAGTACTTC
TRBV29-1	.	.	TRBJ2-7	CSVKTGSYEQHF	TGCAGCGTAAAGACAGGATCCTACGAGCAGCACTTC
TRBV5-1	.	.	TRBJ2-7	CASSLERGYEQYF	TGCGCCAGCAGCTTGGAGAGGGGGTACGAGCAGTACTTC
TRBV7-8	.	.	TRBJ1-5	CASSLGTAISNQPQHF	TGTGCCAGCAGCTTAGGGACAGCGATAAGCAATCAGCCCCAGCATTTT
TRBV7-2	.	.	TRBJ1-3	CASSPWTESSGNTIYF	TGTGCCAGCAGCCCGTGGACAGAAAGCTCTGGAAACACCATATATTTT
TRBV11-1	TRBD1	.	TRBJ2-3	CASSLARTGASTDTQYF	TGTGCCAGCAGCTTAGCGCGGACAGGAGCTAGCACAGATACGCAGTATTTT
TRBV30	.	few	TRBJ1-1	CAWSPNMGTEAFF	TGTGCCTGGAGTCCTAATATGGGCACTGAAGCTTTCTTT
TRBV29-1	TRBD2	.	TRBJ2-1	CSAEGMTSGGGSYNEQFF	TGCAGCGCCGAAGGGATGACTAGCGGGGGGGGCTCCTACAATGAGCAGTTCTTC
TRBV29-1	.	medium-sized	TRBJ1-2	CSVEVWAGPYGYTF	TGCAGCGTTGAAGTATGGGCAGGACCTTATGGCTACACCTTC
TRBV14	TRBD1	.	TRBJ2-7	CASSQPGQRYEQYF	TGTGCCAGCAGCCAACCGGGACAGAGATACGAGCAGTACTTC
TRBV29-1	.	.	TRBJ2-7	CSVGPGGSEQYF	TGCAGCGTTGGTCCAGGGGGGAGCGAGCAGTACTTC
TRBV7-9	.	.	TRBJ1-2	CASSLGQPHYGYTF	TGTGCCAGCAGCTTAGGTCAGCCTCACTATGGCTACACCTTC
TRBV29-1	TRBD1	few	TRBJ2-7	CSGIGTGNSYEQYF	TGCAGCGGCATTGGGACAGGGAACTCCTACGAGCAGTACTTC
TRBV29-1	.	.	TRBJ2-1	CSVGGGDYNEQFF	TGCAGCGTTGGAGGCGGGGACTACAATGAGCAGTTCTTC
TRBV7-9	.	.	TRBJ1-2	CASSFLQAQGGYTF	TGTGCCAGCAGCTTCCTTCAGGCACAGGGCGGCTACACCTTC
TRBV27	.	few	TRBJ2-3	CASSYRETDTQYF	TGTGCCAGCAGTTACAGGGAAACAGATACGCAGTATTTT
TRBV29-1	TRBD1	.	TRBJ2-7	CSVEEQTGAYEQYF	TGCAGCGTTGAAGAACAAACAGGGGCCTACGAGCAGTACTTC
TRBV13	TRBD2	.	TRBJ2-5	CASSRLAGRREETQYF	TGTGCCAGCAGTCGACTAGCGGGGCGACGCGAGGAGACCCAGTACTTC
TRBV11-2	TRBD1	few	TRBJ2-7	CASSPWTGLGLGEQYF	TGTGCCAGCAGCCCCTGGACAGGTCTGGGGTTGGGCGAGCAGTACTTC
TRBV29-1	TRBD2	.	TRBJ2-1	CSVGGGETRYNEQFF	TGCAGCGTTGGCGGGGGGGAAACGAGGTACAATGAGCAGTTCTTC
TRBV27	.	.	TRBJ1-2	CASSSLIAGHGYTF	TGTGCCAGCAGTTCCCTTATAGCAGGGCATGGCTACACCTTC
TRBV12-5	.	.	TRBJ1-5	CASGLGPGQPQHF	TGTGCTAGTGGTTTGGGGCCGGGTCAGCCCCAGCATTTT
TRBV5-6	TRBD1	few	TRBJ2-1	CASSLGTVNEQFF	TGTGCCAGCAGCCTCGGGACAGTCAATGAGCAGTTCTTC
TRBV30	.	.	TRBJ2-3	CAWSEVRGSTDTQYF	TGTGCCTGGAGTGAAGTGAGGGGCAGCACAGATACGCAGTATTTT
TRBV29-1	.	.	TRBJ2-1	CSVTRGDEQFF	TGCAGCGTAACTAGGGGGGATGAGCAGTTCTTC
TRBV20-1	.	.	TRBJ1-2	CSALDYGYTF	TGCAGTGCCCTGGACTATGGCTACACCTTC
TRBV10-3	.	.	TRBJ1-2	CAISVRDTNYGYTF	TGTGCCATCAGTGTCCGGGACACTAACTATGGCTACACCTTC
TRBV5-6	.	.	TRBJ2-3	CASSLTGRQITDTQYF	TGTGCCAGCAGCTTGACGGGCAGGCAGATCACAGATACGCAGTATTTT
TRBV30	.	.	TRBJ1-1	CAWRDSDFTEAFF	TGTGCCTGGAGGGACAGCGATTTCACTGAAGCTTTCTTT
TRBV27	TRBD2	.	TRBJ2-7	CASSSGRMGSYEQYF	TGTGCCAGCAGTTCCGGGAGGATGGGGTCCTACGAGCAGTACTTC
TRBV10-3	TRBD2	.	TRBJ2-5	CAISEGPAGGHQETQYF	TGTGCCATCAGTGAAGGGCCGGCGGGGGGGCATCAAGAGACCCAGTACTTC
TRBV2	TRBD1	.	TRBJ1-1	CASSGQGPVMNTEAFF	TGTGCCAGCAGTGGACAGGGCCCGGTAATGAACACTGAAGCTTTCTTT
TRBV28	.	.	TRBJ2-7	CASVGGGTYEQYF	TGTGCCAGCGTAGGGGGTGGAACCTACGAGCAGTACTTC
TRBV27	TRBD2	few	TRBJ2-5	CASSLSTAGGPGEETQYF	TGTGCCAGCAGTTTATCGACTGCGGGGGGGCCCGGAGAAGAGACCCAGTACTTC
TRBV28	.	.	TRBJ2-5	CASSFKDEEGETQYF	TGTGCCAGCAGTTTCAAGGACGAAGAGGGGGAGACCCAGTACTTC
TRBV29-1	TRBD2	few	TRBJ2-7	CSVLGGSSSYEQYF	TGCAGCGTACTCGGGGGGTCTAGCTCCTACGAGCAGTACTTC